These 2 T cell receptor beta chains share one sample of origin, sequenced in a study of blood T cells in healthy people across ages. Through a sample-barcoded 5' primer and a J-beta primer mix, a second PCR was run for about 7 to 12 cycles. Each CDR3 protein is one row after TCRdb ran MiXCR on the 5' RACE reads. The table shows about 640,000 distinct CDR3 sequences, with under 65% occurring only once. Material for sequencing was blood. Every receptor here comes from a man in his fifties or sixties in good health.

The gene calls are TRBV6-1 and TRBJ1-4; D possibly corresponds to TRBD1 (6 bases). Trimming shortened V by 6 bases and J by 6 bases, and 14 bases separated the two germline ends. The germline V gene encodes CDR1 MNHNS and CDR2 SASEGT. There are 14 residues in the CDR3. Here the CDR3 DNA reads TGTGCCAGCAGGATACAGGGTTGGGATGAAAAACTGTTTTTT. It specifies CASRIQGWDEKLFF.

This chain connects TRBV4-2 to TRBJ2-3; D is possibly TRBD1 or TRBD2 (6 bases each). There are 16 residues in the CDR3. Between the trimmed V and J ends, which lost 4 bases and 5 bases, there was a span of 19 bases. The germline V gene encodes CDR1 LGHNA and CDR2 YNFKEQ. The CDR3 loop is CASSPRGGPGEDTQYF. The CDR3 DNA reads as TGTGCCAGCAGCCCAAGAGGGGGGCCAGGGGAAGATACGCAGTATTTT.